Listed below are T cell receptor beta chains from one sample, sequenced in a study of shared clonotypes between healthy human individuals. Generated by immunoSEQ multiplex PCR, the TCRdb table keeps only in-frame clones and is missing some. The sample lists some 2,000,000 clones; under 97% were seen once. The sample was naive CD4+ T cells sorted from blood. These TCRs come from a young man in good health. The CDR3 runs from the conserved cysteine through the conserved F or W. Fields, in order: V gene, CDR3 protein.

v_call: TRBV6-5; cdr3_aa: CASSRTTGTNSPLHF
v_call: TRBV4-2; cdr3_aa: CASSQEISGTDGEKLFF
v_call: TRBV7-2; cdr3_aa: CASSPPRGEGRNEQFF
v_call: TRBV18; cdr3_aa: CASSPSLGSGTQYF
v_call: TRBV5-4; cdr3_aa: CASSLGDRVVSGYTF
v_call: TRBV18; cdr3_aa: CASSPGLPYNEQFF
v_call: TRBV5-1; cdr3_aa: CASSPIGQDSNQPQHF
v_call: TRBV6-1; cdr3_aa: CASMGSMPPDTQYF
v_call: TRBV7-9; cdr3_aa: CASRYVPIPGNSPLHF
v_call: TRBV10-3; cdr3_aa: CAISESRAAANTGELFF
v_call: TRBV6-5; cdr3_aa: CASSPPSGGADTQYF
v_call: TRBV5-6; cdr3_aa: CASSSPTASGETQYF
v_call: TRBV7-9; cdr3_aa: CASSFDSGQTDTQYF
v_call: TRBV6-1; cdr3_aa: CASSEGKGGISGNTIYF
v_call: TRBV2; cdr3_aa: CASSLRASYEQYF
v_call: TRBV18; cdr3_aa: CASSRRQGEQEGYTF
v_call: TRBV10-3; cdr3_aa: CAISRQGADTGELFF
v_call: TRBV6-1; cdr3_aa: CASSEPETYEQYF
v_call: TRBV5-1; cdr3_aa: CASSLGQPTREQYF
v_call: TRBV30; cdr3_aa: CAWSVRGVYGYTF
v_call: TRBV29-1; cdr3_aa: CSVVGSSETQYF
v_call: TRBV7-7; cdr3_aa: CASSPGLNQETQYF
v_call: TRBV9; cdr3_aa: CASSVEPENTEAFF
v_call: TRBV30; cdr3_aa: CAWRGKTGESTEAFF
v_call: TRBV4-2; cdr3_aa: CASSLAVGAGQETQYF
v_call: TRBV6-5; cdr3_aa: CASSYGTGGGETQYF
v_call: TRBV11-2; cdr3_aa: CASSSTGGIPGEQYF
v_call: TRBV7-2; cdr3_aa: CASRGQISTDTQYF
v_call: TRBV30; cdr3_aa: CAWSVGTGVQETQYF
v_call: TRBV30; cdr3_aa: CAWRSGSGNTIYF
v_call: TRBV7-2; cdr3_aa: CASSFPWASGGPTDTQYF
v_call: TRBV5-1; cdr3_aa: CASSLATGQGNEKLFF
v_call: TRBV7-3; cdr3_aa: CASSPSGNSPLHF
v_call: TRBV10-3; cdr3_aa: CAISSPGEAANEKLFF
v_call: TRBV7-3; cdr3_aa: CASSLTGDTGELFF
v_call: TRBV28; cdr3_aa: CASSLDSGTQYF
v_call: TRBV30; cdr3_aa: CAWSVPGWGPRSSSPLHF
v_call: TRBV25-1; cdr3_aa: CASVGQGGSPLHF
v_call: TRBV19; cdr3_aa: CASSIGGSDSNQPQHF
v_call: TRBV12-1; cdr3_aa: CALLTGKNYNEQFF
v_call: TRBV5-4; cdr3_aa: CASSSGLAGTKTQYF
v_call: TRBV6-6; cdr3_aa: CASSYSDRGGNTIYF
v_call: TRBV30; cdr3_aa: CAWTIGGANQPQHF
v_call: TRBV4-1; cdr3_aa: CASSQGAGPSYEQYF
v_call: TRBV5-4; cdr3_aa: CASSPGTGGEKLFF
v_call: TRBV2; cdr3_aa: CASSEEIGSNQPQHF
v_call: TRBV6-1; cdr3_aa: CASRDKNTDTQYF
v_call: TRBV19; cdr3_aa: CASSIAGGQETQYF
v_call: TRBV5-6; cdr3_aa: CASSLGGVETQYF
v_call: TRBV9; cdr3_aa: CASSAHQQETQYF
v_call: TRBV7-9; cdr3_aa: CASSLSGNTDTQYF
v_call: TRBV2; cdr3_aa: CASSLRMWTEAFF
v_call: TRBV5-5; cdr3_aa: CASSLVNTGGPTTDTQYF
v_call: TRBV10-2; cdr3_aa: CASSEGQANSQPQHF